A single sample is the source of the 17 T cell receptor beta chains below, sequenced in a study of T cells in Graves' hyperthyroidism and ophthalmopathy. Amplification of TCR beta CDR3 regions was performed using RNA transcripts as template. First-round RT-PCR with HTBI primers amplified the TCR CDR3 region. TCRdb reanalysed the multiplex PCR reads using MiXCR and keeps one entry per CDR3 protein. This repertoire shows around 600,000 distinct CDR3 sequences, around 16% found once; its top ten account for 7.3%. Sequencing was done on a sample of blood. The source of these receptors is a woman aged 25-40 years with Graves' hyperthyroidism.

This clonotype was counted a few times. The chain is built from TRBV19 and TRBJ2-2; D is uncertain. This CDR3 is built from 13 residues. V gave up 8 bases and J gave up 1 base, with 8 bases separating them. Germline V CDR1 and CDR2: LNHDA, SQIVND (reference sequence). The CDR3 is CASRRQNTGELFF. The CDR3 nucleotides are TGTGCCAGTCGCCGACAGAACACCGGGGAGCTGTTTTTT.

The chain is built from TRBV6-1 and TRBJ2-1, with TRBD1 matching 8 bases. CDR1 and CDR2 (germline): MNHNS, SASEGT. The J segment lost 3 bases and the V segment lost 7 bases, leaving 5 bases of the junction unmatched. The CDR3 length is 14 residues. CDR3 sequence reads: CASNPGQDYNEQFF. The CDR3 nucleotides are TGTGCCAGCAACCCGGGACAGGACTACAATGAGCAGTTCTTC.

The chain uses TRBV7-2 and TRBJ2-3; D ambiguous. CDR3 size: 13 residues. Germline CDR1 reads SGHTA; CDR2 reads FQGNSA. Trimming left V 4 bases short and J 2 bases short, with 7 bases between. CDR3 protein: CASSSGYTDTQYF. CDR3 nucleotide sequence: TGTGCCAGCAGCTCAGGCTACACAGATACGCAGTATTTT.

This clonotype was picked up many times. The genes are TRBV28 and TRBJ2-7, with 9 bases matching TRBD2. V dropped 2 bases and J dropped 6; count of bases not matched to a gene: 14. Germline CDR1 is MDHEN and CDR2 is SYDVKM. This CDR3 spans 17 amino acids. CDR3 nucleotides: TGTGCCAGCAGTTTAGAGACGAGCGGGGGGTTGGGGCGCGAGCAGTACTTC. It is translated as CASSLETSGGLGREQYF.

Comments on this clonotype: This sequence may be a read error, since a much larger clone differs from it by one base. The chain has TRBV18 and TRBJ2-6; no clear D. The CDR3 extends over 14 amino acids. Germline assignment: CDR1 KGHSH and CDR2 LQKENI. The CDR3 spells CANSPRSGANVLTF. For the CDR3, the DNA is TGTGCCAACTCACCACGATCGGGGGCCAACGTCCTGACTTTC.

V usage is TRBV6-6 and J usage is TRBJ2-1, with unresolved D. The length of the CDR3 is 12 residues. V lost 0 bases to trimming and J lost 8 bases, with 5 bases between them. Germline CDR1 reads MNHNY; CDR2 reads SVGAGI (reference sequence). This CDR3 is CASSYSIHEQFF. Written as DNA, the CDR3 is TGTGCCAGCAGTTACTCGATTCATGAGCAGTTCTTC.

This clonotype was detected ten times or more. The J gene is TRBJ2-3, the V gene TRBV20-1; TRBD1 aligns across 8 bases. This CDR3 comprises 13 residues. Germline-derived CDR1 and CDR2 are DFQATT and SNEGSKA (reference sequence). The trim removed 4 bases at V and 1 base at J, leaving 1 base unmatched. This CDR3 reads CSAMTGGTDTQYF. DNA of the CDR3: TGCAGTGCTATGACAGGGGGCACAGATACGCAGTATTTT.

This clonotype was counted only a few times. The chain is built from TRBV29-1 and TRBJ2-2; 7 positions match TRBD1. CDR1 SQVTM and CDR2 ANQGSEA come from the germline V gene. The junction had 2 bases not matched to a gene; V was cut back by 6 bases and J by 4 bases. The CDR3 runs 12 residues. CDR3 in amino acids: CSVTGSTGELFF. In DNA, the CDR3 is TGCAGCGTGACAGGGAGCACCGGGGAGCTGTTTTTT.

This clonotype has more than one count but fewer than ten. The genes are TRBV10-3 and TRBJ2-2; D call uncertain. The V end lost 3 bases, the J end lost 3 bases, and 8 bases lay between the germline ends. The CDR3 totals 14 residues. Germline loops: CDR1 ENHRY, CDR2 SYGVKD. This CDR3 reads CAISDYSDTGELFF. The CDR3, as DNA: TGTGCCATCAGTGATTACAGCGACACCGGGGAGCTGTTTTTT.

This chain joins TRBV9 and TRBJ2-2; TRBD2 agrees at 10 bases. Germline V gene lookup returns CDR1 SGDLS and CDR2 YYNGEE. The CDR3 covers 15 residues. The V and J ends lost 0 bases and 5 bases, in that order; junction bases with no gene match: 1. Written as DNA, the CDR3 is TGTGCCAGCAGCGTAGAAGCGGGAGGGACCGGGGAGCTGTTTTTT. This encodes CASSVEAGGTGELFF.

This clonotype was seen a handful of times. The chain combines TRBV7-9 with TRBJ2-4; D might be TRBD2 (5 bases). The V gene lost 1 base and the J gene lost 1 base, with 17 bases spanning the gap. This CDR3 comprises 18 residues. Per germline, CDR1 SEHNR and CDR2 FQNEAQ (reference sequence). CDR3 sequence reads: CASSLGEIRYLAKNIQYF. In DNA form, the CDR3 reads TGTGCCAGCAGCTTAGGGGAGATTCGCTACTTGGCCAAAAACATTCAGTACTTC.

The sample holds many counts of this clonotype. The chain links TRBV30 to TRBJ1-1, with D possibly matching TRBD1 (5 bases). Germline loops: CDR1 GTSNPN, CDR2 SVGIG (reference sequence). V shed 1 base and J shed 2 bases, with 11 bases lying between them. The CDR3 contains 14 residues. CDR3 in DNA: TGTGCCTGGAGTGGCGGGGGGGTAAACACTGAAGCTTTCTTT. Protein product: CAWSGGGVNTEAFF.

This clonotype occurred many times. This rearrangement joins TRBV2 to TRBJ2-7; 9 positions agree with TRBD1. Trimming cost V 6 bases and J 0 bases; bases outside gene matches: 6. CDR3 size: 15 residues. Germline V gives CDR1 SNHLY, CDR2 FYNNEI. CDR3 nucleotide sequence: TGTGCCAGCAGGGATAGGGACAGGGCCTCCTACGAGCAGTACTTC. Protein sequence: CASRDRDRASYEQYF.

This clonotype has just a few counts. The chain recombines TRBV7-2 with TRBJ1-3; D might be TRBD1 (6 bases). There are 16 residues in the CDR3. The germline V and J ends were trimmed by 4 bases and 2 bases, with 15 bases remaining between them. Germline V gives CDR1 SGHTA, CDR2 FQGNSA. The CDR3 coding sequence is TGTGCCAGCAGCTACCACAGGGTTGGGCCTGGAAACACCATATATTTT. It translates to CASSYHRVGPGNTIYF.

The sample holds many counts of this clonotype. The rearrangement links TRBV4-1 to TRBJ2-7; 7 nucleotides align to TRBD2. With V trimmed by 4 bases and J by 0 bases, 12 bases remained unmatched. The CDR3 has 17 residues. Germline V gene lookup returns CDR1 MGHRA and CDR2 YSYEKL. CDR3 region: CASSLYDSGTLSYEQYF. The CDR3 DNA is TGCGCCAGCAGCCTTTACGACAGCGGGACTCTCTCCTACGAGCAGTACTTC.

This clonotype was counted at least ten times. The CDR3 here is CASSLQGLFSGELFF. The DNA of the CDR3 is TGTGCCAGCAGTCTCCAGGGCCTTTTCTCCGGGGAGCTGTTTTTT. This chain links TRBV2 with TRBJ2-2; perhaps TRBD1 as D (5 bases). Trimming removed 5 bases from V and 6 bases from J, with 16 bases in between. CDR3 length equals 15 residues. Looked up from germline, CDR1 is SNHLY and CDR2 is FYNNEI.

This clonotype has just a few counts. Being one base from a much bigger clone, this may be a read error. V usage is TRBV30 and J usage is TRBJ1-5, with D uncertain. V was cut by 4 bases and J by 2 bases, with 9 bases left in between. This CDR3 is built from 13 residues. Germline V gene sequence: CDR1 GTSNPN, CDR2 SVGIG (reference sequence). The CDR3 here is CAWNSGRNQPQHF. The DNA of the CDR3 is TGTGCCTGGAACAGTGGCCGCAATCAGCCCCAGCATTTT.